This section outlines one T cell receptor (beta chain) sequence together with its context. Its specific antigen is unknown. Base-call qualities are not available, and no considerably larger clone is one nucleotide away. This record belongs to a study of shared clonotypes between healthy human individuals (dated by TCRdb to about 2020). For the study in its entirety: Two women and a few men aged 18 to 49 years were included in the cohort. To estimate repertoire size and how much clonotype sharing occurs between individuals, the study deeply sequenced the blood TCR repertoires of about 5 healthy adults. Libraries were prepared and TCR repertoires were sequenced by different laboratories using diverse techniques, in order to increase sequencing depth and limit assay-specific biases. Each donor's leukapheresis produced roughly between about 0.8 and 10 billion PBMCs.

TCR CDR3 regions were amplified from genomic DNA by multiplex PCR using the deep immunoSEQ assay. Extracted genomic DNA from each cell subset was distributed evenly across all wells of several immunoSEQ 96-well plates, and each plate was treated as a replicate. Each replicate PCR for unsorted PBMC received approximately 300 ng genomic DNA, equal to tens of thousands of T cell genomes. Ten immunoSEQ deep assay plates were used to sequence unsorted PBMC genomic DNA. Purified libraries were measured with a Qubit 3.0 fluorometer, size-checked on a Bioanalyzer 2100, and measured again with the KAPA Library Quantification kit. Every immunoSEQ 96-well plate was sequenced on a separate single-read 150-cycle Illumina NextSeq 550 flow cell. The original pipeline was this. Because only junctional sequences without quality scores were contained in the immunoSEQ output, filtering matching that applied to full-length reads could not be performed. Sequences were annotated with PyIR, a Python wrapper for IgBLAST v1.9, using IMGT germline references to assign V/J genes and CDR3. Any read was removed if the V/J assignment was weak (E-value above 1e-6), the CDR3 was missing, or the read contained stop codons, out-of-frame junctions, or ambiguous translated residues. V3J clonotypes were defined as sequences sharing the same inferred V gene, J gene, and CDR3 amino acid sequence. Percentage overlap between repertoires was computed as shared unique clonotypes divided by the size of the smaller repertoire. Richness of each repertoire was evaluated using RTK rarefaction, the Chao1 estimator, and Recon v2.1 estimates of unobserved clonotypes. Not all clones reach the TCRdb copy of this immuneACCESS table, which keeps in-frame sequences only. Checked studies attribute under half of the gap to unresolved V genes and leave the rest unexplained. V, J and clone size were drawn from that table, and D and trimming were deduced from the DNA. The sample includes hundreds of thousands of clones, with about 76% observed a single time. Less than 15% of the sample rests with the top ten.

The paper as a whole reports these results and caveats: Because the study included only a small number of donors, the genetic and exposure-history diversity represented was limited. Pairwise subsampling indicated that sequencing depth was expected to affect the degree of clonotype sharing among donors. Only blood was sampled, and tissue TCR repertoires likely differ from those in blood.

Trimming costs V 4 bases and J 0 bases, and their ends lie 7 bases apart. CDR1 and CDR2, looked up from the germline V gene, are SQVTM and ANQGSEA. The CDR3 has 13 amino acids, counting the end cysteine and phenylalanine. Of all the DNA, just the CDR3 is kept, 39 bases in frame from base 1. The donors were healthy, HIV-negative adults who had no recently reported acute infections or vaccinations. Every donor was a Caucasian adult living in Nashville, Tennessee, USA. For unsorted samples, roughly 81 million PBMCs were counted and genomic DNA was extracted with the QIAamp DNA Blood Mini kit. Blood was obtained by leukapheresis, after which PBMCs were separated by Ficoll-Histopaque density gradient centrifugation and cryopreserved in liquid nitrogen vapor phase.

This clonotype originated in a woman aged 40 to 55 in good health. Some clones in this sample may be carry-over from other donors' samples. Source material: PBMCs. Rearrangement joined TRBV29-1 to TRBJ1-5; TRBD1 is a weak D gene call, 5 bases matching. This receptor carries the CDR3 CSVGGHSNQPQHF. The nucleotides are TGCAGCGTTGGAGGACATAGCAATCAGCCCCAGCATTTT.